This T cell receptor (beta chain) is from a study of blood T cell repertoires in COVID-19. Per the authors' pipeline: Nucleated cell number was recorded as an estimate derived from reference gene primer amplification. Method: immunoSEQ multiplex PCR; TCRdb's copy keeps in-frame clones and lacks some. Clone size and the V and J calls come from that table; the DNA yielded D and trimming. The sample consists of roughly 87,000 clones, less than 80% of them appearing once. The CDR3 has 17 residues. V was clipped by 5 bases and J by 2 bases, with 18 bases between them. CDR1 and CDR2 from the germline V gene are SGHVS and FQNEAQ.

J is TRBJ1-4 and V is TRBV7-8; no reliable D call. This TCR was recovered from a woman at least 80 years old with acute or convalescent COVID-19. The sequencing sample was made of peripheral blood. CDR3: CASSERRYLATNEKLFF. DNA for the CDR3: TGTGCCAGCAGCGAACGACGCTATTTAGCGACTAATGAAAAACTGTTTTTT.